The next 9 T cell receptor beta chains were all read from a single sample in a study of response to subunit inactivated influenza vaccine. TCRdb reprocessed the RT-PCR reads with MiXCR, giving one entry per CDR3 protein. In the table there are about 650,000 distinct CDR3 sequences, approximately 15% of which are singletons. This material consisted of PBMCs from blood, taken 11 to 12 days after vaccination. Receptor source: a man aged 50-59 years who received an inactivated influenza vaccine.

This clonotype was found a few times. V and J are TRBV20-1 and TRBJ2-1; D gene uncertain. The CDR3 is 15 residues long. Trimming shortened V by 2 bases and J by 0 bases, and 11 bases separated the two germline ends. Germline CDR1 and CDR2: DFQATT and SNEGSKA (reference sequence). DNA of the CDR3: TGCAGTGCTAGATTCCCCAGCCGCTCCTACAATGAGCAGTTCTTC. Its protein is CSARFPSRSYNEQFF.

The CDR3 DNA is TGCAGTGCTCCCATACAATCGAGAAGAAGGTATGGCTACACCTTC. Its protein is CSAPIQSRRRYGYTF. The V gene is TRBV20-1, the J gene TRBJ1-2; D is unresolved. The CDR3 is made up of 15 amino acids. V dropped 5 bases and J dropped 5 bases, with 21 bases sitting between them. Per germline, CDR1 DFQATT and CDR2 SNEGSKA (reference sequence).

The sample holds a few counts of this clonotype. The chain is built from TRBV4-3 and TRBJ2-3; D is unclear. Per the germline V gene, CDR1 is LGHNA and CDR2 is YSLEER. The ends were cut back, 0 bases at V and 2 bases at J, with 12 bases in the middle. This CDR3 contains 16 residues. DNA of the CDR3: TGCGCCAGCAGCCAAGATGTCCTAGGAAACACAGATACGCAGTATTTT. This encodes CASSQDVLGNTDTQYF.

J is TRBJ2-1 and V is TRBV20-1; 14 positions agree with TRBD2. The CDR3 contains 17 residues. Germline V gene data show CDR1 as DFQATT and CDR2 as SNEGSKA (reference sequence). After removal of 6 bases from V and 0 bases from J, the junction contained 7 bases not matched to a gene. CDR3 sequence (DNA): TGCAGTGCCAGGACTAGCGGGGGGCGAAGCTCCTACAATGAGCAGTTCTTC. As protein: CSARTSGGRSSYNEQFF.

This clonotype was observed at least ten times. The rearrangement links TRBV5-1 to TRBJ2-5, with 7 positions matching TRBD2. There are 19 residues in the CDR3. CDR1 is SGHRS and CDR2 is YFSETQ in the germline V gene. V gave up 0 bases and J gave up 5 bases; unmatched junction bases: 19. CDR3 in amino acids: CASSLGAGPRAGVWETQYF. The CDR3, as DNA: TGCGCCAGCAGCTTGGGAGCGGGCCCGAGGGCGGGGGTCTGGGAGACCCAGTACTTC.

The chain recombines TRBV6-5 with TRBJ2-3, with 10 bases matching TRBD1. V was pared by 2 bases and J by 4 bases, with 3 bases of the junction left unmatched. The CDR3 is 15 residues long. Germline V gene sequence: CDR1 MNHEY, CDR2 SVGAGI. CDR3 protein: CASSYRDRGADTQYF. The CDR3 region has the DNA TGTGCCAGCAGTTACAGGGACAGGGGAGCAGATACGCAGTATTTT.

The genes are TRBV7-8 and TRBJ1-2; possible D gene TRBD1, 6 bases. Germline loops: CDR1 SGHVS, CDR2 FQNEAQ. Trimming cost V 1 base and J 0 bases, with 12 bases left between them. This CDR3 comprises 16 residues. The CDR3, as DNA: TGTGCCAGCAGCTTAGTTGGAGGGGGAACTAACTATGGCTACACCTTC. Protein sequence: CASSLVGGGTNYGYTF. Based on the CDR3 plus reference TRBV7-8 and TRBJ1-2, the full variable domain is GAGVSQSPRYKVAKRGQDVALRCDPISGHVSLFWYQQALGQGPEFLTYFQNEAQLDKSGLPSDRFFAERPEGSVSTLKIQRTQQEDSAVYLCASSLVGGGTNYGYTFGSGTRLTVV.

The chain carries TRBV10-3 and TRBJ1-2, with D perhaps TRBD1 (6 bases). The CDR3 totals 11 residues. The V gene lost 10 bases and the J gene lost 4 bases, with 10 bases spanning the gap. The germline CDR1 and CDR2 sequences are ENHRY and SYGVKD. CDR3 residues: CATGDTYGYTF. The DNA of the CDR3 is TGTGCCACCGGGGACACCTATGGCTACACCTTC.

This clonotype showed up just a few times. V gene TRBV4-1 combines with J gene TRBJ2-3, with D unresolved. The germline gives CDR1 MGHRA, CDR2 YSYEKL. V lost 3 bases and J 2 bases, leaving 15 bases between the germline ends. The CDR3 runs to 16 residues. The CDR3 loop is CASSHQEVLSTDTQYF. The CDR3 bases are TGCGCCAGCAGCCACCAAGAGGTACTCTCCACAGATACGCAGTATTTT.